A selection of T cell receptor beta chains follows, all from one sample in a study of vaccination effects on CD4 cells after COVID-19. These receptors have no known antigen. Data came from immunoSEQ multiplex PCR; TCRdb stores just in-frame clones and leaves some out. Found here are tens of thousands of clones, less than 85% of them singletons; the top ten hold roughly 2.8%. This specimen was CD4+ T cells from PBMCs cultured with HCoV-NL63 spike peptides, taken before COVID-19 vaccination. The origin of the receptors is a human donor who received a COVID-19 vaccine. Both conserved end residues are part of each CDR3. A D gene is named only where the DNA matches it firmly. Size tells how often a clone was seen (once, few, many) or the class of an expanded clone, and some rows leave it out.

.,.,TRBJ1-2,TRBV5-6,CASTPAGNYGYTF,TGTGCCAGCACGCCTGCCGGGAACTATGGCTACACCTTC
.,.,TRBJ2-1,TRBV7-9,CASSYLSILTGEQFF,TGTGCCAGCAGCTACCTTAGTATTCTGACGGGTGAGCAGTTCTTC
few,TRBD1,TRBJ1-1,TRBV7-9,CASSTGQGETTEAFF,TGTGCCAGCAGCACTGGACAGGGTGAGACCACTGAAGCTTTCTTT
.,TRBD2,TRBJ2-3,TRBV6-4,CASSAPVRRGGKRDTQYF,TGTGCCAGCAGTGCCCCGGTGAGGCGGGGGGGCAAGAGGGATACGCAGTATTTT
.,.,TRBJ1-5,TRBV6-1,CASSERTVSNQPQHF,TGTGCCAGCAGTGAAAGGACAGTTAGCAATCAGCCCCAGCATTTT
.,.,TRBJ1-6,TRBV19,CASSIQGQYNSPLHF,TGTGCCAGTAGTATCCAGGGCCAATATAATTCACCCCTCCACTTT
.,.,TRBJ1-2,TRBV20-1,CSARPGAGYTF,TGCAGTGCTAGACCGGGGGCTGGCTACACCTTC
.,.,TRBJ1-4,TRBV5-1,CASSLGQQNEKLFF,TGCGCCAGCAGCTTGGGACAGCAGAATGAAAAACTGTTTTTT
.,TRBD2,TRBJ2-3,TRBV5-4,CASSLPGLAGFWGDDTQYF,TGTGCCAGCAGCCTTCCGGGACTAGCGGGCTTTTGGGGGGACGATACGCAGTATTTT
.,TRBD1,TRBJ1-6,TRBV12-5,CASGLGPTGGSPLHF,TGTGCTAGTGGTTTGGGTCCGACAGGGGGTTCACCCCTCCACTTT
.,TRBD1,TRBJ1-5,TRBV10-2,CASEDRGLQPQHF,TGCGCCAGTGAGGACAGGGGGCTCCAGCCCCAGCATTTT
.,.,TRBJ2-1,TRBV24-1,CATSDLSGDSAYNEQFF,TGTGCCACCAGTGATTTATCGGGGGACAGCGCCTACAATGAGCAGTTCTTC
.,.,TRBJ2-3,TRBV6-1,CASSSGTTSTDTQYF,TGTGCCAGCAGCTCGGGTACGACTAGCACAGATACGCAGTATTTT
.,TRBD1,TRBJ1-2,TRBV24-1,CATSDSGTVYGYTF,TGTGCCACCAGTGATTCCGGGACAGTCTATGGCTACACCTTC
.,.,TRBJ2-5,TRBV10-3,CAISDSVGRETQYF,TGTGCCATCAGTGACAGTGTTGGACGGGAGACCCAGTACTTC
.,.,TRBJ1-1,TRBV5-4,CASSPMRGSVMNTEAFF,TGTGCCAGCAGCCCGATGAGGGGAAGCGTCATGAACACTGAAGCTTTCTTT
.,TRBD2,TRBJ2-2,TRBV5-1,CASSLGRSGGTGELFF,TGCGCCAGCAGCTTGGGCCGGAGCGGGGGAACCGGGGAGCTGTTTTTT
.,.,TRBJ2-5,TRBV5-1,CASSLGGGETQYF,TGCGCCAGCAGCTTGGGAGGGGGGGAGACCCAGTACTTC
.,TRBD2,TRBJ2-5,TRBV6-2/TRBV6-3,CASSYGLAGGLRETQYF,TGTGCCAGCAGTTACGGGCTAGCGGGGGGGCTTCGAGAGACCCAGTACTTC
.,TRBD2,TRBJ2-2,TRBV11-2,CASSPGLAGVSTGELFF,TGTGCCAGCAGCCCGGGACTAGCGGGGGTTTCTACCGGGGAGCTGTTTTTT
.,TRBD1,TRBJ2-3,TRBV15,CATSRTGQLTDTQYF,TGTGCCACCAGCAGAACGGGACAGCTCACAGATACGCAGTATTTT
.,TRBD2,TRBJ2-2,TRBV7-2,CASSLVSGGITGELFF,TGTGCCAGCAGCTTAGTTAGCGGGGGGATCACCGGGGAGCTGTTTTTT
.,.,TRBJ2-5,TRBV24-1,CATSDAGGRETQYF,TGTGCCACCAGTGATGCAGGGGGGAGGGAGACCCAGTACTTC
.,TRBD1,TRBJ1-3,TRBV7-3,CASSLRGTGNDLRTGNTIYF,TGTGCCAGCAGCTTGCGTGGGACAGGGAATGACCTGAGGACTGGAAACACCATATATTTT
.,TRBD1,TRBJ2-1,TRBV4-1,CASSQIQGDKQFF,TGCGCCAGCAGCCAGATACAGGGGGACAAGCAGTTCTTC
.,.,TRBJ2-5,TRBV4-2,CASSQDLRDAETQYF,TGTGCCAGCAGCCAAGATCTCCGAGACGCGGAGACCCAGTACTTC
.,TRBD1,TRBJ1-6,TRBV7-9,CASSAQTGINSPLHF,TGTGCCAGCAGCGCCCAGACAGGGATCAATTCACCCCTCCACTTT
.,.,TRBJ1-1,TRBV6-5,CASRINRNTEAFF,TGTGCCAGCAGAATAAACCGTAACACTGAAGCTTTCTTT
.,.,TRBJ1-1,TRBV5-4,CASSPTWAEQGEAFF,TGTGCCAGCAGCCCCACTTGGGCAGAACAGGGTGAAGCTTTCTTT
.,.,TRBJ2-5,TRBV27,CASSPPGRRGETQYF,TGTGCCAGCAGTCCACCAGGGAGGCGAGGGGAGACCCAGTACTTC
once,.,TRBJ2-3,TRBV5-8,CASSLLAADTQYF,TGTGCCAGCAGCTTGTTAGCGGCGGATACGCAGTATTTT
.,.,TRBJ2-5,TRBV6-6,CASSYPPQETQYF,TGTGCCAGCAGTTACCCCCCACAAGAGACCCAGTACTTC
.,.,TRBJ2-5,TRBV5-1,CASSLVAGETQYF,TGCGCCAGCAGCTTGGTAGCCGGGGAGACCCAGTACTTC
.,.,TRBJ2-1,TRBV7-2,CASSFANEQFF,TGTGCCAGCAGCTTCGCCAATGAGCAGTTCTTC
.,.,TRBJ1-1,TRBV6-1,CASSDGGTVSF,TGTGCCAGCAGTGATGGGGGGACGGTAAGCTTT
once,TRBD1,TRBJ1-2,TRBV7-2,CASSSQTGLNYGYTF,TGTGCCAGCAGCTCGCAGACAGGGTTGAACTATGGCTACACCTTC
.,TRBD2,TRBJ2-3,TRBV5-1,CASSLTSGDSDTQYF,TGCGCCAGCAGCTTGACTAGCGGGGACTCAGATACGCAGTATTTT
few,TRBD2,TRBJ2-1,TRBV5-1,CASSLSSGGAYNEQFF,TGCGCCAGCAGCTTGTCTAGCGGGGGAGCCTACAATGAGCAGTTCTTC
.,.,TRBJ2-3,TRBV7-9,CASKKWWGNGRRADTQYF,TGTGCCAGCAAGAAATGGTGGGGAAACGGTCGAAGGGCAGATACGCAGTATTTT
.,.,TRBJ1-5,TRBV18,CASSPGQNQPQHF,TGTGCCAGCTCCCCGGGGCAGAATCAGCCCCAGCATTTT
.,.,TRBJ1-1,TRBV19,CASSSGGGRGDTEAFF,TGTGCCAGTAGCTCCGGGGGAGGCCGGGGGGACACTGAAGCTTTCTTT
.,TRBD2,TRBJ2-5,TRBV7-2,CASSTSGSGGQETQYF,TGTGCCAGCAGCACTAGCGGCAGCGGGGGGCAAGAGACCCAGTACTTC
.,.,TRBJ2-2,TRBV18,CASSPPKPASGELFF,TGTGCCAGCTCACCACCGAAACCTGCATCCGGGGAGCTGTTTTTT
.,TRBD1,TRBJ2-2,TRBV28,CASSQRRLQGATGELFF,TGTGCCAGCAGCCAGCGGCGTTTGCAGGGGGCTACCGGGGAGCTGTTTTTT
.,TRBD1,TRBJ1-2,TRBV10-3,CAIRETGVGGGYTF,TGTGCCATCAGGGAGACAGGGGTAGGGGGCGGCTACACCTTC
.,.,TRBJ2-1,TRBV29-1,CSGGVDEQFF,TGCAGCGGTGGAGTGGATGAGCAGTTCTTC
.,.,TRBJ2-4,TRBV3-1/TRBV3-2,CASSQQAPDIQYF,TGTGCCAGCAGCCAACAGGCACCGGACATTCAGTACTTC
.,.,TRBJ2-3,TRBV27,CASSLQGRGSDTQYF,TGTGCCAGCAGTTTGCAGGGCAGGGGATCCGATACGCAGTATTTT
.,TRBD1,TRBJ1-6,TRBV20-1,CSASRQGSISSPLHF,TGCAGTGCAAGTAGACAGGGGAGTATTTCTTCACCCCTCCACTTT
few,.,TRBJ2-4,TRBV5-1,CASSLNPGVRIQYF,TGCGCCAGCAGCTTGAATCCGGGGGTAAGGATTCAGTACTTC
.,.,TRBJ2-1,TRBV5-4,CASSPGQGSFNEQFF,TGTGCCAGCAGCCCCGGGCAGGGATCGTTCAATGAGCAGTTCTTC
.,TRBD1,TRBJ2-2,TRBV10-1,CASSEGTGDTGELFF,TGCGCCAGCAGTGAGGGGACAGGGGACACCGGGGAGCTGTTTTTT
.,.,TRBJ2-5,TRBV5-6,CASSPDLETQYF,TGTGCCAGCAGCCCGGACTTGGAGACCCAGTACTTC
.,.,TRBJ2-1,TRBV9,CASSVEAGGGNEQFF,TGTGCCAGCAGCGTAGAGGCAGGGGGGGGCAATGAGCAGTTCTTC
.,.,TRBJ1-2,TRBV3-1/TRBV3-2,CASSRDTNYGYTF,TGTGCCAGCAGCCGGGACACAAACTATGGCTACACCTTC
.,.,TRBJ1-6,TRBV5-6,CASSLRGRNALSYNSPLHF,TGTGCCAGCAGCTTGAGAGGGAGAAACGCTCTCTCCTATAATTCACCCCTCCACTTT
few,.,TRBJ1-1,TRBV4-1,CASSQPRVNTEAFF,TGCGCCAGCAGCCAACCAAGAGTGAACACTGAAGCTTTCTTT